This TCR beta chain came from a study of response to subunit inactivated influenza vaccine. General observations from the study: Each seasonal influenza vaccination, the authors suggested, recruits few new T cells.

Trimming removed 4 bases from V and 7 bases from J, with 16 bases in between. In germline, CDR1 is DFQATT, CDR2 SNEGSKA (reference sequence). This CDR3 is built from 14 residues. TCRdb itself ran the RT-PCR reads through MiXCR, one entry per CDR3 protein. The sample carries a few hundred thousand distinct CDR3 sequences, roughly 22% recorded once. A word on this clonotype: The antigen is not known.

The clonotype was recovered from a man aged 45 to 70 who received an inactivated influenza vaccine. This chain connects TRBV20-1 to TRBJ1-4; possible D gene TRBD1, 6 bases. The sample here was PBMCs from blood, taken about 20 months after vaccination. CDR3 sequence reads: CSANGGSLLEKLFF. The CDR3 DNA reads TGCAGTGCTAACGGGGGCTCCTTACTTGAAAAACTGTTTTTT.